This entry concerns a single TCR beta chain. This record comes from a study of cytomegalovirus exposure and HLA in healthy donors. The CDR3 length is 18 residues. The V gene lost 1 base and the J gene lost 0 bases, with 14 bases spanning the gap. Germline V gene sequence: CDR1 SGHNT, CDR2 YYREEE (reference sequence). Amplification used 60 Vbeta primers and 13 Jbeta primers. Libraries were prepared by immunoSEQ multiplex PCR; TCRdb keeps only in-frame clonotypes and omits some of them. The sample totals just over 150,000 clones. The clonotype originates from a man between 25 and 39 years old in good health and CMV-seronegative. The sequenced material came from PBMCs. This chain joins TRBV5-4 and TRBJ2-6; D is ambiguous. CDR3 loop: CASSLTVTLYSGANVLTF. The CDR3 DNA follows: TGTGCCAGCAGCTTGACAGTCACTCTCTACTCTGGGGCCAACGTCCTGACTTTC.